This TCR beta chain stems from a study of cytomegalovirus exposure and HLA in healthy donors. Study observations and caveats: The study labeled under 200 TCR beta chains cytomegalovirus-associated. In an earlier analysis, in approximately 630 donors, most V segments appeared productive either ~87% or ~30% of the time.

Vbeta (60) and Jbeta (13) primers were used in the PCR. Original handling: About 11 million of the 60 million to 80 million unique TCR beta chains counted in a later analysis were shared. The method was immunoSEQ multiplex PCR; TCRdb's version includes in-frame clones alone and lacks a portion of them. Clone size and the V and J calls come from that table; the DNA yielded D and trimming. The sample holds some 200,000 clones; approximately 80% are singletons and the top ten take around 1.7%. Points on this clone: What it recognizes is unknown.

The CDR3 extends over 14 amino acids. Trimming cost V 6 bases and J 7 bases; bases outside gene matches: 4. Germline lookup yields CDR1 SNHLY and CDR2 FYNNEI. The chain has TRBV2 and TRBJ1-5; 12 positions agree with TRBD1. This TCR was sampled from a man aged 50-60 years in good health and CMV-seronegative. The sequenced sample consisted of PBMCs. The CDR3 loop reads CASSGDRGRQPQHF. The CDR3, as DNA: TGTGCCAGCAGCGGGGACAGGGGGCGACAGCCCCAGCATTTT.